These 28 T cell receptor beta chains were all obtained from the same sample, sequenced in a study of post-analysis software for immune sequencing data. These receptors have no identified antigens. The TCR beta cDNA libraries carried unique molecular identifiers. One entry per CDR3 protein, called by TCRdb with MiXCR from the PCR reads. Of over 250,000 distinct CDR3 sequences in the sample, 35% to 45% were seen once. General study results and limits: Relative to controls, patients had several TRBV segments at higher frequency, with TRBV5-6, TRBV5-1 and TRBV20-1 among these.

Sequencing input: blood. These TCRs come from a girl between 5 and 17 years old with multiple sclerosis.

The J gene is TRBJ2-5, the V gene TRBV30; 8 nucleotides align to TRBD2. The assigned J gene may be wrong: the sequence end matches TRBJ2-7 better. CDR1 and CDR2 (germline): GTSNPN, SVGIG (reference sequence). The CDR3 has 14 amino acids. CDR3 bases: TGTGCCTGGAGTCCGGGACTAGGCCTATACGAGCAGTACTTC. This codes for CAWSPGLGLYEQYF.

This clonotype has ten or more counts. The chain recombines TRBV2 with TRBJ1-2; D unclear. The CDR3 consists of 13 residues. Per germline, CDR1 SNHLY and CDR2 FYNNEI. Trimming stripped 8 bases from V and 3 bases from J, with 13 bases between. CDR3 nucleotides: TGTGCCAGCCATTCAGAGGAGGACTATGGCTACACCTTC. As protein: CASHSEEDYGYTF. The full variable domain, in which reference TRBV2 and TRBJ1-2 provide the parts outside the CDR3, is EPEVTQTPSHQVTQMGQEVILRCVPISNHLYFYWYRQILGQKVEFLVSFYNNEISEKSEIFDDQFSVERPDGSNFTLKIRSTKLEDSAMYFCASHSEEDYGYTFGSGTRLTVV.

Comments on this clonotype: This may come from a read error, since a much larger clone is one base off. The chain uses TRBV7-3 and TRBJ2-3, with 7 bases fitting TRBD1. Germline loops: CDR1 SGHTA, CDR2 FQGTGA. This CDR3 contains 15 residues. Written as DNA, the CDR3 is TGTACCAGCAGCCCCCCCGGGACAGCCACAGATACGCAGTATTTT. Its translation: CTSSPPGTATDTQYF.

This clonotype was recorded many times. The rearrangement links TRBV7-9 to TRBJ2-2; no clear D. The CDR3 runs to 11 residues. Germline V gene sequence: CDR1 SEHNR, CDR2 FQNEAQ (reference sequence). Trimming removed 5 bases from V and 10 bases from J, with 8 bases in between. The CDR3 here is CASSGVQELFF. In DNA, the CDR3 is TGTGCCAGCAGCGGGGTCCAGGAGCTGTTTTTT.

Many counts were recorded for this clonotype. The chain has TRBV2 and TRBJ2-1; D gene unclear. CDR1 and CDR2 (germline): SNHLY, FYNNEI. This CDR3 has 13 amino acids. V lost 7 bases to trimming and J lost 0 bases, with 7 bases between them. For the CDR3, the DNA is TGTGCCAGCACTGGCGGCTCCTACAATGAGCAGTTCTTC. This codes for CASTGGSYNEQFF.

The table lists this clonotype with many counts. The rearrangement joins TRBV12-3 or TRBV12-4 to TRBJ2-5; the match to TRBD1 covers 7 bases. J lost 2 bases, V lost 7 bases, and 7 bases had no gene match. The CDR3 has 14 residues. The CDR3 coding sequence is TGTGCCAGCAAGAAAACGGGACAGCAAGAGACCCAGTACTTC. It translates to CASKKTGQQETQYF.

This clonotype was detected ten times or more. The V gene is TRBV15, the J gene TRBJ2-7, with D tentatively TRBD2 (6 bases). This CDR3 has 15 residues. V was trimmed by 0 bases and J by 2 bases, leaving 11 bases between them. CDR1 and CDR2 (germline): LNHNV, YYDKDF (reference sequence). For the CDR3, the DNA is TGTGCCACCAGCAGAGAGCGGGGACCCACCTACGAGCAGTACTTC. Amino acid sequence: CATSRERGPTYEQYF.

This clonotype came up many times. The CDR3 reads CSARVEAGSGYTF. The CDR3 nucleotides read TGCAGTGCTAGAGTCGAGGCAGGTTCTGGCTACACCTTC. This chain connects TRBV20-1 to TRBJ1-2, with D hard to call. Germline V CDR1 and CDR2: DFQATT, SNEGSKA (reference sequence). The ends were cut back, 1 base at V and 7 bases at J, with 13 bases in the middle. The CDR3 has 13 amino acids.

In the case of this clonotype: The junction does not match germline at one end; this may be a read error. This chain uses TRBV5-1 with TRBJ1-1; possible D gene TRBD1, 6 bases. Germline CDR1 and CDR2: SGHRS and YFSETQ. CDR3 length: 17 amino acids. The CDR3 protein is CASSQDSLGAMNTEAFF. CDR3 coding DNA: TGCGCCAGCAGCCAAGACAGTTTGGGGGCGATGAACACAGAAGCTTTCTTT.

A word on this clonotype: Being one base from a much bigger clone, this may be a read error. The chain uses TRBV29-1 and TRBJ2-1; 7 nucleotides match TRBD2. The assigned J gene may be wrong: the sequence end matches TRBJ2-7 better. The CDR3 contains 15 residues. Germline V gene sequence: CDR1 SQVTM, CDR2 ANQGSEA. This chain's CDR3 is CSVEIRGSSYNEQYF. CDR3 sequence (DNA): TGCAGCGTTGAAATTCGCGGGAGCTCCTACAATGAGCAGTACTTC.

The chain is built from TRBV3-1 and TRBJ2-5; 10 bases map to TRBD2. Germline trimming cut 3 bases from V and 5 bases from J; bases unmatched to any gene: 9. Looked up from germline, CDR1 is LGHDT and CDR2 is YNNKEL (reference sequence). The CDR3 is 16 amino acids. The DNA for the CDR3 is TGTGCCAGCAGCCAGACTAGCGGGCTCGCGGGGGAGACCCAGTACTTC. Amino acid sequence: CASSQTSGLAGETQYF.

The sample holds many counts of this clonotype. The rearrangement joins TRBV19 to TRBJ2-5, with D perhaps TRBD1 (5 bases). CDR1 is LNHDA and CDR2 is SQIVND in the germline V gene (reference sequence). Trimming shortened V by 4 bases and J by 8 bases, and 14 bases separated the two germline ends. The CDR3 runs to 13 residues. CDR3 sequence: CASSRSQGATQYF. In DNA, the CDR3 is TGTGCCAGTAGTAGATCCCAGGGTGCCACCCAGTACTTC. Full variable domain (outside the CDR3, taken from reference TRBV19 and TRBJ2-5): DGGITQSPKYLFRKEGQNVTLSCEQNLNHDAMYWYRQDPGQGLRLIYYSQIVNDFQKGDIAEGYSVSREKKESFPLTVTSAQKNPTAFYLCASSRSQGATQYFGPGTRLLVL.

As for this clonotype: One end of the junction fails to match germline, which may point to a read error. The rearrangement links TRBV29-1 to TRBJ2-4, with D maybe TRBD2 (5 bases). Germline V gene data show CDR1 as SQVTM and CDR2 as ANQGSEA. The length of the CDR3 is 13 residues. The CDR3 nucleotides are TGCAGCGCTGGAAGTCTAGCCAAAAGCATTCAGTACTTC. It specifies CSAGSLAKSIQYF.

This clonotype showed up many times. The chain carries TRBV2 and TRBJ1-2, with 7 bases aligning to TRBD1. CDR1 SNHLY and CDR2 FYNNEI come from the germline V gene. The CDR3 sequence is 12 residues long. V was pared by 9 bases and J by 7 bases, with 8 bases of the junction left unmatched. The CDR3 coding sequence is TGTGCCAGTAAAGGACAGGAGGTTGGCTACACCTTC. Translation gives CASKGQEVGYTF.

This chain links TRBV10-1 with TRBJ2-5; 7 bases align to TRBD1. The end of the DNA fits TRBJ2-7 better, so the J call may be wrong. This CDR3 region has 14 residues. The germline gives CDR1 WNHNN, CDR2 SYGVQD (reference sequence). In nucleotides, the CDR3 is TGCGCCAGCAGTGGAAGTACAGGGGTGCACGAGCAGTACTTC. It encodes CASSGSTGVHEQYF.

This clonotype occurred many times. V is TRBV15 and J is TRBJ2-1; 8 nucleotides line up with TRBD2. V trimming: 1 base; J trimming: 5 bases; junction bases outside the gene matches: 7. This CDR3 region has 16 residues. Per the germline V gene, CDR1 is LNHNV and CDR2 is YYDKDF (reference sequence). CDR3 in amino acids: CATSRGPVGGDNEQFF. For the CDR3, the DNA is TGTGCCACCAGCAGAGGCCCAGTCGGGGGGGACAATGAGCAGTTCTTC. The full variable domain, with the rest looked up from reference TRBV15 and TRBJ2-1, is DAMVIQNPRYQVTQFGKPVTLSCSQTLNHNVMYWYQQKSSQAPKLLFHYYDKDFNNEADTPDNFQSRRPNTSFCFLDIRSPGLGDTAMYLCATSRGPVGGDNEQFFGPGTRLTVL.

About this clonotype: A read error may be the cause here, since a much bigger clone is one base away. The V gene is TRBV21-1, the J gene TRBJ1-5. TRBV21-1 is shown as a pseudogene. This CDR3 comprises 19 residues. CDR3 protein: CASTRLGRPGRQGNQPQHF. CDR3 nucleotides: TGTGCCAGCACCCGGTTGGGAAGGCCAGGGAGGCAGGGCAATCAGCCCCAGCATTTT.

This clonotype turned up a few times. This chain links TRBV20-1 with TRBJ2-5; D remains unclear. CDR3 length: 12 residues. Trimming took 3 bases from V and 3 from J, leaving 8 bases between them. Germline CDR1 and CDR2: DFQATT and SNEGSKA (reference sequence). The CDR3 is CSARGLKETQYF. The CDR3 DNA follows: TGCAGTGCTAGGGGTCTAAAAGAGACCCAGTACTTC.

Notes on this clonotype: A much larger clone differs by one base, so this may be a read error. V and J are TRBV4-1 and TRBJ2-2, with a possible D match to TRBD2 (6 bases). The germline V gene encodes CDR1 MGHRA and CDR2 YSYEKL. The CDR3 is 15 amino acids. The CDR3: CASSAGTSNTGERFF. CDR3 DNA sequence: TGCGCCAGCAGCGCCGGGACTTCGAACACCGGGGAGCGGTTTTTT.

This clonotype was observed at least ten times. It may be a read error: a sequence one base away is much more abundant. J is TRBJ2-7 and V is TRBV2; tentative D call: TRBD2 (6 bases). The CDR3 length is 13 residues. V lost 9 bases and J 3 bases, leaving 15 bases between the germline ends. Germline V gene lookup returns CDR1 SNHLY and CDR2 FYNNEI. The CDR3 nucleotides read TGTGCCAGTTGGGCGGGGAGGAGCTACGAGCAGTACTTC. Translating it yields CASWAGRSYEQYF.

This clonotype was seen many times. This chain joins TRBV20-1 and TRBJ2-5; D perhaps matches TRBD1 (5 bases). The CDR3 has 11 amino acids. Germline V gene lookup returns CDR1 DFQATT and CDR2 SNEGSKA (reference sequence). The V gene lost 4 bases and the J gene lost 5 bases, with 8 bases spanning the gap. The CDR3: CSANAGETQYF. For the CDR3, the DNA is TGCAGTGCTAACGCAGGGGAGACCCAGTACTTC.

CDR3 sequence: CASSLGAGDPHEQYF. For the CDR3, the DNA is TGTGCCAGCAGCTTAGGGGCAGGGGACCCTCACGAGCAGTACTTC. The chain is built from TRBV11-2 and TRBJ2-7; D is possibly TRBD1 (6 bases). The CDR3 is 15 residues long. CDR1 is SGHAT and CDR2 is FQNNGV in the germline V gene. V was trimmed by 1 base and J by 5 bases, leaving 15 bases between them.

V and J are TRBV3-1 and TRBJ2-4; 10 bases align to TRBD2. Germline CDR1 LGHDT, CDR2 YNNKEL (reference sequence). J lost 3 bases, V lost 0 bases, and 14 bases had no gene match. The CDR3 extends over 20 amino acids. The CDR3 region has the DNA TGTGCCAGCAGCCAAGATGTGCTAGCGGGGGCCGAGATAGTCAAAAACATTCAGTACTTC. Translating gives CASSQDVLAGAEIVKNIQYF.

V gene TRBV2 combines with J gene TRBJ2-1; D may match TRBD1 or TRBD2 (6 bases each). The J call may be mistaken, given a closer DNA end match to TRBJ2-7. The CDR3 runs 16 residues. The V gene's germline CDR1 is SNHLY and CDR2 FYNNEI. CDR3 residues: CASTQNRGTIDYEQYF. The CDR3 nucleotides are TGTGCCAGCACCCAAAACCGGGGGACAATAGACTACGAGCAGTACTTC.

As for this clonotype: This may arise from a read error, as a much more abundant clone is one base away. The V and J genes are TRBV7-2 and TRBJ2-3; 13 bases agree with TRBD2. Trimming removed 11 bases from V and 6 bases from J; junction bases left unmatched: 11. The CDR3 consists of 15 residues. The V gene's germline CDR1 is SGHTA and CDR2 FQGNSA. The CDR3 region is CAGSQTSGGADTQYF. DNA of the CDR3: TGTGCCGGCTCCCAAACTAGCGGGGGGGCCGATACGCAGTATTTT.

This clonotype appeared many times. The chain employs TRBV5-1 and TRBJ2-1; weak D call: TRBD1 (5 bases). Germline loops: CDR1 SGHRS, CDR2 YFSETQ. The CDR3 extends over 14 amino acids. V shed 6 bases and J shed 5 bases, with 15 bases lying between them. The DNA for the CDR3 is TGCGCCAGCAAGTCATCTGGGGCTAACAATGAGCAGTTCTTC. The encoded protein is CASKSSGANNEQFF.

The J gene is TRBJ1-5, the V gene TRBV28; maybe TRBD1 (5 bases). V dropped 3 bases and J dropped 1 base, with 7 bases sitting between them. This CDR3 spans 14 amino acids. Germline V gene lookup returns CDR1 MDHEN and CDR2 SYDVKM. The CDR3 region is CASSFGTSNQPQHF. CDR3 coding DNA: TGTGCCAGCAGTTTTGGGACGAGCAATCAGCCCCAGCATTTT. The entire variable domain, with the rest obtained from reference TRBV28 and TRBJ1-5, is as follows: DVKVTQSSRYLVKRTGEKVFLECVQDMDHENMFWYRQDPGLGLRLIYFSYDVKMKEKGDIPEGYSVSREKKERFSLILESASTNQTSMYLCASSFGTSNQPQHFGDGTRLSIL.

This clonotype was seen ten or more times. The genes are TRBV20-1 and TRBJ2-1; D might be TRBD2 (6 bases). Germline assignment: CDR1 DFQATT and CDR2 SNEGSKA (reference sequence). The CDR3 has 12 residues. Trimming took off 3 bases at V and 9 bases at J, with 12 bases between the two ends. The CDR3 DNA reads TGCAGTGCTAGGGAAGGTAGCGGTGAGCAGTTCTTC. It specifies CSAREGSGEQFF.